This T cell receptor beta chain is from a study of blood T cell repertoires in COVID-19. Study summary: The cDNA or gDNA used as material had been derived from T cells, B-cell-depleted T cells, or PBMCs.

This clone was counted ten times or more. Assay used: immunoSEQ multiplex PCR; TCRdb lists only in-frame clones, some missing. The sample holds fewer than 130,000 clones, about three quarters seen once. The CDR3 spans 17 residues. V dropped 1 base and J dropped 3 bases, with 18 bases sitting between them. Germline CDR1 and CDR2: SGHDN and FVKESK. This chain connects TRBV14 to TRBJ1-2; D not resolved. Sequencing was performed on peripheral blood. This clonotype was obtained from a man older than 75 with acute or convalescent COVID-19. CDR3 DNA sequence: TGTGCCAGCAGCCAAGTACTGTCGAAGGCGGATTACTATGGCTACACCTTC. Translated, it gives CASSQVLSKADYYGYTF.